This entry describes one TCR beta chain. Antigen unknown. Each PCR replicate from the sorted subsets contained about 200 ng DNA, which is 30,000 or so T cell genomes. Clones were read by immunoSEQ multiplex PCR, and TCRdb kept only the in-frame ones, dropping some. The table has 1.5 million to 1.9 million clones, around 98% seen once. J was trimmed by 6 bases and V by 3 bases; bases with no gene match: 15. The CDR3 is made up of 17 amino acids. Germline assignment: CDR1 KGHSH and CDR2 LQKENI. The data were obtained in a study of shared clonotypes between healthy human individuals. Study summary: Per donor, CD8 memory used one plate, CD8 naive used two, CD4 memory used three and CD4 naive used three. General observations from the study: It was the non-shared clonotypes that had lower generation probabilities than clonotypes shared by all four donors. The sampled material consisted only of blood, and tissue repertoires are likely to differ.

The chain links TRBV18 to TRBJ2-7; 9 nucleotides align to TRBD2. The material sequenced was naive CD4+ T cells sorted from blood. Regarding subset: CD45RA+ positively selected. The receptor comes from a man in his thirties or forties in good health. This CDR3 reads CASSPTGPGRGRVEQYF. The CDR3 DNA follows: TGTGCCAGCTCACCGACAGGCCCCGGTCGCGGGAGGGTCGAGCAGTACTTC. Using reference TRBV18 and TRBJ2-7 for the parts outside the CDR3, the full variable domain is NAGVMQNPRHLVRRRGQEARLRCSPMKGHSHVYWYRQLPEEGLKFMVYLQKENIIDESGMPKERFSAEFPKEGPSILRIQQVVRGDSAAYFCASSPTGPGRGRVEQYFGPGTRLTVT.